Listed below are T cell receptor beta chains from one sample, sequenced in a study of sequential checkpoint blockade in melanoma. Sequenced by immunoSEQ multiplex PCR; TCRdb stores in-frame clones only, minus some. Here the sample spans about 12,000 clones, approximately 24% being singletons. The sample here was tumor tissue (inferred from file names), taken from a patient given nivolumab and ipilimumab in sequence. These receptors were obtained from a human donor with melanoma. Each CDR3 is given with its conserved first and last residue. D genes are given only for firm matches. Size values are once, few and many counts, or a class for expanded clones, and some rows have none.

J,V,D,size,CDR3,DNA
TRBJ1-1,TRBV28,NA,few,CASSFMVVGTEAFF,TGTGCCAGCAGTTTCATGGTGGTGGGCACTGAAGCTTTCTTT
TRBJ1-2,TRBV6-8,NA,NA,CASSYRWASGPLLNGYTF,TGTGCCAGCAGTTACCGATGGGCCAGCGGACCTCTACTTAATGGCTACACCTTC
TRBJ2-7,TRBV29-1,NA,NA,CSAVGDNYEQYF,TGCAGCGCTGTCGGGGATAACTACGAGCAGTACTTC
TRBJ1-6,TRBV10-2,NA,few,CASSEGTGSYNSPLHF,TGCGCCAGCAGTGAAGGTACAGGCTCCTATAATTCACCCCTCCACTTT
TRBJ2-5,TRBV9,TRBD2,NA,CASSSSTSEYQETQYF,TGTGCCAGCAGCTCAAGCACTAGCGAGTACCAAGAGACCCAGTACTTC
TRBJ1-5,TRBV6-8,TRBD1,many,CASSPGQVSNQPQHF,TGTGCCAGCAGTCCCGGACAGGTTAGCAATCAGCCCCAGCATTTT
TRBJ1-2,TRBV28,TRBD1,NA,CASRTQAGGNTF,TGTGCCAGCCGGACCCAGGCAGGGGGGAACACCTTC
TRBJ1-2,TRBV19,TRBD1,NA,CASSIWTGGLYGYTF,TGTGCCAGTAGTATTTGGACAGGGGGCCTCTATGGCTACACCTTC
TRBJ2-7,TRBV25-1,TRBD1,NA,CASGDREGGRIYEQYF,TGTGCCAGCGGGGACAGGGAAGGGGGCCGAATATACGAGCAGTACTTC
TRBJ2-7,TRBV6-8,NA,large,CASSYGAVYEQYF,TGTGCCAGCAGTTACGGGGCTGTCTACGAGCAGTACTTC
TRBJ1-5,TRBV19,NA,NA,CASRPLDGNQPQHF,TGTGCCAGTAGGCCCCTGGACGGGAATCAGCCCCAGCATTTT
TRBJ1-1,TRBV6-8,NA,few,CASSSPGGLNTEAFF,TGTGCCAGCAGTTCGCCGGGAGGGCTTAACACTGAAGCTTTCTTT
TRBJ2-7,TRBV9,NA,NA,CASSVALSTYEQYF,TGTGCCAGCAGCGTCGCCCTTAGCACCTACGAGCAGTACTTC
TRBJ1-3,TRBV6-8,TRBD1,few,CASTLTGSSGNTIYF,TGTGCCAGCACCCTGACAGGGAGCTCTGGAAACACCATATATTTT
TRBJ1-2,TRBV6-7,TRBD1,NA,CASSYPGQGINYGYTF,TGTGCCAGCAGTTATCCGGGACAGGGGATTAACTATGGCTACACCTTC
TRBJ2-3,TRBV10-2,TRBD2,NA,CASSEAGVTDTQYF,TGCGCCAGCTCCGAGGCGGGGGTCACAGATACGCAGTATTTT
TRBJ1-2,TRBV23-1,TRBD1,many,CASRRGQGYGYTF,TGCGCCAGCAGGAGGGGACAGGGCTATGGCTACACCTTC
TRBJ2-1,TRBV19,NA,NA,CASTSWGGNRGEQFF,TGTGCCAGTACTTCATGGGGCGGTAATCGGGGCGAGCAGTTCTTC
TRBJ1-6,TRBV11-3,NA,many,CASSLGMSGGSPLHF,TGTGCCAGCAGCCTTGGCATGTCCGGCGGTTCACCCCTCCACTTT
TRBJ2-3,TRBV12-5,NA,NA,CASGLSPFADTQYF,TGTGCTAGTGGTTTATCTCCCTTTGCAGATACGCAGTATTTT
TRBJ2-6,TRBV29-1,NA,once,CSVEVGGSGANVLTF,TGCAGCGTTGAAGTTGGGGGTTCTGGGGCCAACGTCCTGACTTTC
TRBJ2-2,TRBV11-3,NA,few,CASSLVAPTGELFF,TGTGCCAGCAGCTTAGTGGCGCCCACCGGGGAGCTGTTTTTT
TRBJ2-7,TRBV27,NA,few,CASSLWGGPYEQYF,TGTGCCAGCAGTTTATGGGGCGGACCCTACGAGCAGTACTTC
TRBJ1-4,TRBV28,NA,NA,CASSPWVSNEKLFF,TGTGCCAGCAGCCCTTGGGTCTCTAATGAAAAACTGTTTTTT
TRBJ1-4,TRBV14,NA,NA,CASSQKVVAGSEKLFF,TGTGCCAGCAGCCAAAAAGTCGTTGCGGGGAGTGAAAAACTGTTTTTT
TRBJ2-1,TRBV28,TRBD2,few,CASSGLAEYNEQFF,TGTGCCAGCAGCGGACTAGCGGAATACAATGAGCAGTTCTTC
TRBJ1-5,TRBV11-3,TRBD1,many,CASSLSRGSGQPQHF,TGTGCCAGCAGCTTATCCAGGGGGTCTGGTCAGCCCCAGCATTTT
TRBJ1-6,TRBV5-1,NA,NA,CASTTDPRDNSPLHF,TGCGCCAGCACCACCGACCCACGGGATAATTCACCCCTCCACTTT
TRBJ1-1,TRBV29-1,TRBD1,NA,CSVTGTGAVLGVAFF,TGCAGCGTTACCGGGACAGGGGCCGTCCTGGGGGTGGCTTTCTTT
TRBJ2-5,TRBV5-1,TRBD1,NA,CASSVTGWEQETQYF,TGCGCCAGCAGCGTGACAGGGTGGGAACAAGAGACCCAGTACTTC
TRBJ2-5,TRBV5-1,TRBD2,NA,CASSFSGGAVLETQYF,TGCGCCAGCAGCTTTAGCGGGGGGGCTGTTTTAGAGACCCAGTACTTC
TRBJ2-3,TRBV6-8,TRBD2,NA,CASRGIAGGRLTDTQYF,TGTGCCAGCCGAGGGATAGCGGGGGGACGCCTCACAGATACGCAGTATTTT
TRBJ2-5,TRBV11-3,TRBD1,many,CASSSDRGHETQYF,TGTGCCAGCAGCTCGGACAGGGGTCATGAGACCCAGTACTTC
TRBJ1-5,TRBV6-8,TRBD1,many,CASSIGQGSPQYQPQHF,TGTGCCAGCAGTATAGGACAGGGTTCCCCCCAGTATCAGCCCCAGCATTTT
TRBJ2-7,TRBV6-8,NA,NA,CASNRGVYEQYF,TGTGCCAGCAACCGAGGAGTCTACGAGCAGTACTTC
TRBJ1-4,TRBV5-1,TRBD1,NA,CASTPGTGVEKLFF,TGCGCCAGCACCCCCGGGACAGGGGTCGAAAAACTGTTTTTT
TRBJ2-3,TRBV11-3,NA,medium-sized,CASRDLAASTDTQYF,TGTGCCAGCAGGGATTTAGCGGCAAGCACAGATACGCAGTATTTT
TRBJ2-1,TRBV6-8,TRBD1,few,CASSYSTGGSYNEQFF,TGTGCCAGCAGTTATTCGACAGGGGGGTCCTACAATGAGCAGTTCTTC